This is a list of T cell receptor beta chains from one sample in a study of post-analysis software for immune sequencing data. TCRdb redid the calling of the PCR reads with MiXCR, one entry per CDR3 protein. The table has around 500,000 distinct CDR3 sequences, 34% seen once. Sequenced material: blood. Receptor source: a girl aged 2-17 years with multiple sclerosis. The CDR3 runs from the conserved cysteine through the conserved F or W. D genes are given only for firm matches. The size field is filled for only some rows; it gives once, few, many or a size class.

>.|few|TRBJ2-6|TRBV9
CASSVVGAGANVLTF
TGTGCCAGCAGCGTAGTGGGGGCCGGGGCCAACGTCCTGACTTTC
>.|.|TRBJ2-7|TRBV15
CATSRGRTESYEQYF
TGTGCCACCAGCAGAGGACGGACTGAATCCTACGAGCAGTACTTC
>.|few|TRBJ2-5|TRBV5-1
CASSADPGQETQYF
TGCGCCAGCAGCGCGGATCCAGGGCAAGAGACCCAGTACTTC
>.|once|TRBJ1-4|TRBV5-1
CASSFEGTNEKLFF
TGCGCCAGCAGCTTTGAGGGGACTAATGAAAAACTGTTTTTT
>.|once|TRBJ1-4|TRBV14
CASSHRRGNEKLFF
TGTGCCAGCAGCCATAGACGGGGTAATGAAAAACTGTTTTTT
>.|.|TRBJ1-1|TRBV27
CASSLSGWGTEAFF
TGTGCCAGCAGTTTATCGGGGTGGGGGACTGAAGCTTTCTTT
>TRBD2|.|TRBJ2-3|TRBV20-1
CSATRAQGRADTQYF
TGCAGTGCTACGCGGGCCCAAGGGAGGGCAGATACGCAGTATTTT
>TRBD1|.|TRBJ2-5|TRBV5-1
CASSLAGQGAAETQYF
TGCGCCAGCAGCTTGGCCGGACAGGGGGCGGCGGAGACCCAGTACTTC
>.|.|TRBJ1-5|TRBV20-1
CSARGGVRTPNNQPQHF
TGCAGTGCTAGAGGAGGGGTTCGGACCCCTAACAATCAGCCCCAGCATTTT
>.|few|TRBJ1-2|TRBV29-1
CSVATMDYGYTF
TGCAGCGTTGCGACAATGGACTATGGCTACACCTTC
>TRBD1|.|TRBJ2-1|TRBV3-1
CASARDRGLAVDEQFF
TGTGCCAGCGCCAGGGACAGGGGGCTCGCCGTCGATGAGCAGTTCTTC
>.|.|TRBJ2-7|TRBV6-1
CASSGAGGSYEQYF
TGTGCCAGCAGTGGAGCTGGGGGGTCCTACGAGCAGTACTTC
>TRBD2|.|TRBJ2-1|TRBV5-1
CASSFGGGALSYNEQFF
TGCGCCAGCAGCTTTGGCGGGGGGGCACTTTCCTACAATGAGCAGTTCTTC
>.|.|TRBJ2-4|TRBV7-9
CASSLAVPRPLAKNIQYF
TGTGCCAGCAGCTTAGCGGTACCGCGGCCATTAGCCAAAAACATTCAGTACTTC
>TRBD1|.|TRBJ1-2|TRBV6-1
CASNAASQGARGYTF
TGTGCCAGCAATGCCGCCTCTCAGGGGGCCCGCGGCTACACCTTC
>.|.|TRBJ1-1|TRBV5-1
CASSLERLNTEAFF
TGCGCCAGCAGCTTGGAACGGTTGAACACTGAAGCTTTCTTT
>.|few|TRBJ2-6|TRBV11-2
CASSLDGVWGASSGANVLTF
TGTGCCAGCAGCTTAGATGGGGTATGGGGGGCCTCCTCTGGGGCCAACGTCCTGACTTTC